This TCR beta chain was profiled in a study of cytomegalovirus exposure and HLA in healthy donors. Findings and limits, study-wide: Testing in vitro showed a few CMV-associated chains specific for CMV antigens.

As concerns this clone: What it binds is unknown.

Primers included in the PCR were 60 Vbeta and 13 Jbeta primers. TCRdb's table, derived via immunoSEQ multiplex PCR, lists solely in-frame clones and lacks some. Of 120,000 to 150,000 clones listed, approximately 80% were seen once; the top ten hold approximately 4.9%. The clonotype comes from a woman in her fifties or sixties in good health and CMV-seronegative. Sample: PBMCs.

The CDR3 nucleotides read TGTGCCATCAGTGTGACAGACAGCAATCAGCCCCAGCATTTT. Its translation is CAISVTDSNQPQHF. The rearrangement joins TRBV10-3 to TRBJ1-5; possible D gene TRBD1, 5 bases. Trimming removed 4 bases at V and 1 base at J, with 8 bases between. Germline CDR1 and CDR2: ENHRY and SYGVKD. This CDR3 is built from 14 residues.